This T cell receptor (beta chain) comes out of a study of blood T cell repertoires in COVID-19. In the study overall: Some COVID-19 samples were acute and others convalescent; all came from the United States, Italy and Spain. Sources were T cells, B-cell-depleted T cells, or PBMCs; the material itself was cDNA or gDNA.

This clone was seen only a few times. Other DNA variants within this sample encode the same CDR3. The germline V gene has CDR1 SGHNT and CDR2 YYREEE (reference sequence). J was trimmed by 7 bases and V by 0 bases; bases with no gene match: 1. This CDR3 has 13 residues. Authors' analysis steps: Amplified reference gene primers provided the basis for estimating nucleated cell counts. Sequencing used immunoSEQ multiplex PCR; TCRdb keeps in-frame clones, though not all of them. V, J and clone size reflect that table, while D and trimming were determined from the DNA. Here the sample spans roughly 250,000 clones, approximately 90% being singletons.

Specimen: peripheral blood. This receptor was obtained from a woman between 40 and 55 years old who had recovered from COVID-19. The chain couples TRBV5-4 to TRBJ1-2; 9 positions match TRBD1. The DNA for the CDR3 is TGTGCCAGCAGCTTGGACAGGGGGCGTGGCTACACCTTC. Its protein product is CASSLDRGRGYTF.